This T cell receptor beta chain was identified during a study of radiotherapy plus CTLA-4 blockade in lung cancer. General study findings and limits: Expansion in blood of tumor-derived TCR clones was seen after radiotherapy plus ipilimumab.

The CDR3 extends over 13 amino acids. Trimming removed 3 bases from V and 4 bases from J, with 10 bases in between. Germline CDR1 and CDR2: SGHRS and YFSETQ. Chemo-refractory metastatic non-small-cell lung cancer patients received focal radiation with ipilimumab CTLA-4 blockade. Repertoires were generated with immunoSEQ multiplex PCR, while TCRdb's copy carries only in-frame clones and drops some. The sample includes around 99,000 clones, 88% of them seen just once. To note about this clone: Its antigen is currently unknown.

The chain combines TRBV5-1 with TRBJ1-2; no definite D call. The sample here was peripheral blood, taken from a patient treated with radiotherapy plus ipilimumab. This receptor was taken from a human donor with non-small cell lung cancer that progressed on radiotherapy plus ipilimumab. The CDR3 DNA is TGCGCCAGCAGCTCGGCAGACCTCTATGGCTACACCTTC. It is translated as CASSSADLYGYTF.